The 13 T cell receptor beta chains presented below share a single source sample, sequenced in a study of Graves' ophthalmopathy and Graves' hyperthyroidism. The authors amplified TCR beta CDR3 regions from RNA transcripts. After a first-round RT-PCR with HTBI primers, a second-round multiplex PCR was run. A single record per CDR3 protein comes from TCRdb applying MiXCR to the multiplex PCR reads. The sample has about 220,000 distinct CDR3 sequences; about 22% are singletons. Sequenced: peripheral blood. Receptors were obtained from a woman between 50 and 59 years old with Graves' ophthalmopathy.

The rearrangement links TRBV29-1 to TRBJ2-7, with D possibly matching TRBD2 (6 bases). The germline CDR1 and CDR2 sequences are SQVTM and ANQGSEA. V was pared by 4 bases and J by 8 bases, with 18 bases between. This CDR3 is built from 13 residues. The CDR3 region has the DNA TGCAGCGTTGGAGGGTTGGACTATTCCCAGCAGTACTTC. Its protein is CSVGGLDYSQQYF.

This clonotype was recorded a few times. This chain uses TRBV28 with TRBJ1-1; D is undetermined. The V end lost 6 bases, the J end lost 7 bases, and 18 bases lay between the germline ends. The germline gives CDR1 MDHEN, CDR2 SYDVKM. The CDR3 totals 14 residues. The CDR3 is CASSPSSAEGEAFF. The CDR3 region has the DNA TGTGCCAGCAGCCCTTCCTCTGCTGAGGGTGAAGCTTTCTTT. The full variable domain, completed using reference TRBV28 and TRBJ1-1, is DVKVTQSSRYLVKRTGEKVFLECVQDMDHENMFWYRQDPGLGLRLIYFSYDVKMKEKGDIPEGYSVSREKKERFSLILESASTNQTSMYLCASSPSSAEGEAFFGQGTRLTVV.

This clonotype was observed a few times. CDR3 coding DNA: TGCGCCAGCAGCTTGTTGGGGGGCGCGAATCAGCCCCAGCATTTT. Its translation: CASSLLGGANQPQHF. The chain uses TRBV5-1 and TRBJ1-5, with a possible D match to TRBD1 (6 bases). Looked up from germline, CDR1 is SGHRS and CDR2 is YFSETQ. CDR3 length equals 15 residues. V shed 1 base and J shed 4 bases, with 12 bases lying between them.

The sample holds many counts of this clonotype. The V and J genes are TRBV24-1 and TRBJ2-5; 11 positions match TRBD2. Trimming took 1 base from V and 0 from J; bases not matched to a gene: 6. The CDR3 is made up of 18 amino acids. Germline CDR1 and CDR2: KGHDR and SFDVKD. This chain's CDR3 is CATSDLPRLAGYQETQYF. The CDR3 region has the DNA TGTGCCACCAGTGATTTACCAAGACTAGCGGGGTACCAAGAGACCCAGTACTTC.

The table lists this clonotype with a few counts. V gene TRBV18 combines with J gene TRBJ2-7, with D possibly matching TRBD2 (5 bases). CDR3 length equals 14 residues. Germline values: CDR1 KGHSH, CDR2 LQKENI. Trimming took 3 bases from V and 2 from J, leaving 11 bases between them. The CDR3 DNA follows: TGTGCCAGCTCACCGACACTAGAAGCCTACGAGCAGTACTTC. Residues: CASSPTLEAYEQYF.

This clonotype was observed many times. This chain joins TRBV29-1 and TRBJ1-3; tentative D call: TRBD1 (6 bases). Germline V gives CDR1 SQVTM, CDR2 ANQGSEA. V was shortened by 5 bases and J by 2 bases, with 10 bases between the two germline ends. This CDR3 region has 13 residues. CDR3 sequence (DNA): TGCAGCGTTCTGGGGGGGCCTGGAAACACCATATATTTT. Amino acids: CSVLGGPGNTIYF.

This clonotype appeared many times. The chain employs TRBV10-2 and TRBJ2-5; the match to TRBD2 covers 10 bases. Germline CDR1 is WSHSY and CDR2 is SAAADI. The CDR3 spans 15 residues. Trimming took 0 bases from V and 2 from J; bases not matched to a gene: 0. As DNA, the CDR3 is TGCGCCAGCAGTGAGTCTAGCGGGGGGCAAGAGACCCAGTACTTC. Translated: CASSESSGGQETQYF.

As to this clonotype: Being one base from a much bigger clone, this may be a read error. V gene TRBV28 combines with J gene TRBJ2-7, with D uncertain. Trimming took off 4 bases at V and 0 bases at J, with 7 bases between the two ends. CDR3 length: 13 amino acids. The V gene's germline CDR1 is MDHEN and CDR2 SYDVKM. DNA of the CDR3: TGTGCCAGCAGTTACATCCGCTCCTACGAGCAGTACTTC. This gives the protein CASSYIRSYEQYF.

This clonotype was counted ten times or more. The chain carries TRBV15 and TRBJ2-5; D may match TRBD1 or TRBD2 (5 bases each). This CDR3 region has 14 residues. Between the trimmed V and J ends, which lost 0 bases and 5 bases, there was a span of 10 bases. The germline gives CDR1 LNHNV, CDR2 YYDKDF (reference sequence). The CDR3 sequence is CATSRERGRETQYF. DNA for the CDR3: TGTGCCACCAGCAGAGAGAGGGGTCGGGAGACCCAGTACTTC.

This clonotype occurred many times. This chain uses TRBV5-5 with TRBJ1-6; D gene unclear. Trimming left V 0 bases short and J 14 bases short, with 12 bases between. Germline CDR1 SGHKS, CDR2 YYEKEE (reference sequence). The CDR3 contains 13 residues. The DNA of the CDR3 is TGTGCCAGCAGCTTGGCCGGGTCAGAGGCCCTCCACTTT. It specifies CASSLAGSEALHF. Supplemented by reference TRBV5-5 and TRBJ1-6, the full variable domain reads DAGVTQSPTHLIKTRGQQVTLRCSPISGHKSVSWYQQVLGQGPQFIFQYYEKEERGRGNFPDRFSARQFPNYSSELNVNALLLGDSALYLCASSLAGSEALHFGNGTRLTVT.

In this sample, this clonotype turned up many times. The chain has TRBV20-1 and TRBJ1-2; tentative D call: TRBD1 (5 bases). Germline-derived CDR1 and CDR2 are DFQATT and SNEGSKA (reference sequence). V lost 0 bases and J lost 3, with 8 bases in between. The CDR3 loop spans 13 amino acids. This CDR3 is CSAREGADYGYTF. The CDR3 region has the DNA TGCAGTGCTAGAGAAGGGGCTGACTATGGCTACACCTTC.

This clonotype has a count of ten or more. The J gene is TRBJ2-2, the V gene TRBV6-1, with TRBD1 matching 8 bases. The V gene end was trimmed by 7 bases and the J gene end by 6 bases; junction bases not matched to a gene: 7. The length of the CDR3 is 14 residues. CDR1 and CDR2 (germline): MNHNS, SASEGT. The CDR3: CASNQGALAGELFF. The CDR3 DNA reads as TGTGCCAGCAACCAGGGGGCATTAGCCGGGGAGCTGTTTTTT.

This clonotype was observed many times. The chain is built from TRBV15 and TRBJ1-3; maybe TRBD1 (6 bases). The V end lost 0 bases, the J end lost 4 bases, and 10 bases lay between the germline ends. Germline CDR1 LNHNV, CDR2 YYDKDF (reference sequence). CDR3 length: 15 amino acids. CDR3 amino acids: CATSREGALGNTIYF. As DNA, the CDR3 is TGTGCCACCAGCAGAGAGGGGGCGTTGGGAAACACCATATATTTT.